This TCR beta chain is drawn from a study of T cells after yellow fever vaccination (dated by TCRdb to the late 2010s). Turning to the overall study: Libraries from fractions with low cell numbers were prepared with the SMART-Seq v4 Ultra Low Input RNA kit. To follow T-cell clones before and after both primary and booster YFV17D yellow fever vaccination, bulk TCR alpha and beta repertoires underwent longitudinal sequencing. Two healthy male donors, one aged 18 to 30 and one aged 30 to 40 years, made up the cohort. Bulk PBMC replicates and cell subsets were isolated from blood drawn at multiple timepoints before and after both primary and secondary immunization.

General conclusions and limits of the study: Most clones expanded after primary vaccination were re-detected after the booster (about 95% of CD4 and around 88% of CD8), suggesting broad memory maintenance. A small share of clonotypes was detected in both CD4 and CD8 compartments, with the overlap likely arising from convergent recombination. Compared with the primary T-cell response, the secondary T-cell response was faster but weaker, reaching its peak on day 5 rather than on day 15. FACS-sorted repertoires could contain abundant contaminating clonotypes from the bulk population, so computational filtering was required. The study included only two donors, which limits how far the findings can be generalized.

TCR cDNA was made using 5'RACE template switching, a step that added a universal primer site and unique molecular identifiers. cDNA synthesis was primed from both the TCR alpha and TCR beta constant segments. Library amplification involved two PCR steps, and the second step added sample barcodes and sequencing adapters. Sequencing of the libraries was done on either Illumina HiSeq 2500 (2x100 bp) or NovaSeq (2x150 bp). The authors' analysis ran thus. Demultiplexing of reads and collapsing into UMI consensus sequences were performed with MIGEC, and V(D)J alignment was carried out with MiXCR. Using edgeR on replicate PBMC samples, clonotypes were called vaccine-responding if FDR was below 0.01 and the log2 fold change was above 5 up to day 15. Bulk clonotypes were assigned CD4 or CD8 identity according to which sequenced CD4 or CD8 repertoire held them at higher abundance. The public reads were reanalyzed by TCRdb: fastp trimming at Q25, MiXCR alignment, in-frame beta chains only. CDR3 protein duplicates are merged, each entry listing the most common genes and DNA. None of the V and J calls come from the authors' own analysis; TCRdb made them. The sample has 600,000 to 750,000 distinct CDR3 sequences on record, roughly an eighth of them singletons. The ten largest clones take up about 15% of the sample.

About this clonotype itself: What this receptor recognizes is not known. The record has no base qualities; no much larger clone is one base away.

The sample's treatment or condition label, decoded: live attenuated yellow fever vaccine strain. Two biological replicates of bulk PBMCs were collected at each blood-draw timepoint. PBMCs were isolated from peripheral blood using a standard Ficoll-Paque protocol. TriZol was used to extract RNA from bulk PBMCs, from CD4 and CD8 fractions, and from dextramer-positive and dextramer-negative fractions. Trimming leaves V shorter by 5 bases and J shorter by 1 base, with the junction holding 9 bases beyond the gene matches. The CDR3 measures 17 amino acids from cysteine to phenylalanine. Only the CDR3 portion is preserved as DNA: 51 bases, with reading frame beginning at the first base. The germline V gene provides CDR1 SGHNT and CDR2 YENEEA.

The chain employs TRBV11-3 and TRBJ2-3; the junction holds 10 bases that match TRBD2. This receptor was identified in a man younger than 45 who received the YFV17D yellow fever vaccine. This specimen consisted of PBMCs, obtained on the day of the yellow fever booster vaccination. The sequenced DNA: TGTGCCAGCAGCCCGAGGGATGGACTAGCGGGCACAGATACGCAGTATTTT. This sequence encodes CASSPRDGLAGTDTQYF. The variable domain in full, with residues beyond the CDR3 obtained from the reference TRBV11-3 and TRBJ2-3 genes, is EAGVVQSPRYKIIEKKQPVAFWCNPISGHNTLYWYLQNLGQGPELLIRYENEEAVDDSQLPKDRFSAERLKGVDSTLKIQPAELGDSAVYLCASSPRDGLAGTDTQYFGPGTRLTVL.